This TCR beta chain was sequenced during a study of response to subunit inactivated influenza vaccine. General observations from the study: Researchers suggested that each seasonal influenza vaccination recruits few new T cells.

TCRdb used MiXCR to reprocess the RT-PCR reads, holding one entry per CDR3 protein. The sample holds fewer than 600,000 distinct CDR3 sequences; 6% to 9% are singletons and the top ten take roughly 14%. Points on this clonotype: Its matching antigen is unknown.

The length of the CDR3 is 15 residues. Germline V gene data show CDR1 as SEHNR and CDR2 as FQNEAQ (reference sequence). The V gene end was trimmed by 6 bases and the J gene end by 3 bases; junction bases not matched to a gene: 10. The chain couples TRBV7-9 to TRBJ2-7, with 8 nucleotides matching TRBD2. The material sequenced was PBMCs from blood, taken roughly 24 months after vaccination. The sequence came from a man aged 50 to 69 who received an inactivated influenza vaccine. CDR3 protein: CASRPSGGRSYEQYF. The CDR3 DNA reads TGTGCCAGCAGACCTTCGGGCGGGAGGAGCTACGAGCAGTACTTC.